A selection of T cell receptor beta chains follows, all from one sample in a study of a mutant IDH1 vaccine in newly diagnosed glioma. For these TCRs, the target antigens are not known. Sequencing used immunoSEQ multiplex PCR; TCRdb keeps in-frame clones, though not all of them. The table lists about 28,000 clones, roughly nine tenths of them singletons, with roughly a fifth in the top ten. The starting material was PBMCs, obtained from a glioma patient whose treatment included an IDH1 peptide vaccine. These receptors all stem from a man aged 18 to 35 with glioma. CDR3s include the opening cysteine and the closing phenylalanine or tryptophan.

CDR3aa,j_gene,v_gene
CASSLILAGGGNEQFF,TRBJ2-1,TRBV5-1
CATSRDNSGANVLTF,TRBJ2-6,TRBV15
CASSSSGQPQHF,TRBJ1-5,TRBV6-5
CASSRGTSQPQHF,TRBJ1-5,TRBV7-2
CASSPSYKNTEAFF,TRBJ1-1,TRBV6-5
CASSSPRGTQYF,TRBJ2-5,TRBV4-1
CAWSPSRDTQYF,TRBJ2-3,TRBV30
CASSQDLVRNTEAFF,TRBJ1-1,TRBV4-3
CASSSGTSGSQETQYF,TRBJ2-5,TRBV7-9
CSVEGTDFGTEAFF,TRBJ1-1,TRBV29-1
CASNLEWGNTGELFF,TRBJ2-2,TRBV7-9
CASSLSQSNTGELFF,TRBJ2-2,TRBV5-1
CASRGGTSGYNEQFF,TRBJ2-1,TRBV5-4
CASKGQGLEGEKLFF,TRBJ1-4,TRBV27
CAWSGSSYNEQFF,TRBJ2-1,TRBV30
CASSPLAGNTEAFF,TRBJ1-1,TRBV13
CATRKAGLNTEAFF,TRBJ1-1,TRBV15
CASSQSSGSYNEQFF,TRBJ2-1,TRBV7-2
CAWSRTAGMEAFF,TRBJ1-1,TRBV30
CASRSSGSGDEQFF,TRBJ2-1,TRBV7-9
CASSLSDYGNTIYF,TRBJ1-3,TRBV9
CASRHRQGVTGELFF,TRBJ2-2,TRBV6-5
CSAEHTLGYGYTF,TRBJ1-2,TRBV29-1
CASSQNLGQGAGELFF,TRBJ2-2,TRBV4-3
CASSLSGTATNEKLFF,TRBJ1-4,TRBV5-1
CASSWRGADTQYF,TRBJ2-3,TRBV13
CASSSGYSNQPQHF,TRBJ1-5,TRBV5-5